This T cell receptor (beta chain) was sequenced during a study of blood T cell repertoires in COVID-19. Study information: Acute and convalescent COVID-19 samples came from the United States, Italy and Spain.

Germline V lookup: CDR1 SGHRS, CDR2 YFSETQ. The V end was cut by 4 bases, the J end by 5 bases, with 8 bases between. This CDR3 is built from 12 residues. The authors' processing: Quantification of nucleated cells was approximated via reference gene primer amplification. Data came from immunoSEQ multiplex PCR; TCRdb stores just in-frame clones and leaves some out. Clonal size and the V and J genes are those of that table, whereas D and trimming came from the DNA. This repertoire shows roughly 310,000 clones, over 75% found once; its top ten account for approximately 4%. Sample: peripheral blood. The sequence was obtained from a woman aged 50 to 65 with active or convalescent COVID-19. The chain carries TRBV5-1 and TRBJ2-3; D is uncertain. CDR3 nucleotide sequence: TGCGCCAGCAGCCCCCTGCGAGATACGCAGTATTTT. This codes for CASSPLRDTQYF.